Following are 22 T cell receptor beta chains from one sample sequenced in a study of regulatory T cells in long-lasting Graves disease. As for time point: persistent/refractory GD, antithyroid drugs over 5 years with positive TRAb. Extracted PBMC RNA gave rise to the TCR library. iRepertoire HTBI primers and Arm-PCR of CDR3 regions built TCR beta libraries. TCRdb recomputed calls from the multiplex PCR reads with MiXCR, one row per CDR3 protein. Counted here are some 470,000 distinct CDR3 sequences, 20% to 25% occurring once; the ten biggest clones make up 7% to 9%. This material consisted of peripheral blood mononuclear cells (PBMCs), taken when the disease was refractory, from a patient treated with antithyroid drugs. Receptor source: a female donor with Graves disease.

The chain combines TRBV2 with TRBJ2-1; 8 nucleotides align to TRBD1. The germline gives CDR1 SNHLY, CDR2 FYNNEI. Unmatched junction bases numbered 10, after V lost 3 bases and J lost 9 bases. The CDR3 covers 15 residues. CDR3 amino acids: CASSEEIQGAREQFF. CDR3 bases: TGTGCCAGCAGTGAGGAGATCCAGGGGGCTCGTGAGCAGTTCTTC.

This clonotype was seen only a few times. V gene TRBV3-1 combines with J gene TRBJ2-3, with D possibly being TRBD2 (5 bases). The CDR3 runs 15 residues. From germline, CDR1 is LGHDT and CDR2 YNNKEL (reference sequence). Trimming removed 4 bases from V and 2 bases from J, with 13 bases in between. CDR3 sequence (DNA): TGTGCCAGCAGCCCCGGGATCTTTTACACAGATACGCAGTATTTT. Its protein is CASSPGIFYTDTQYF.

This clonotype was seen at least ten times. The chain employs TRBV5-6 and TRBJ1-2; D gene uncertain. V was clipped by 4 bases and J by 3 bases, with 13 bases between them. Germline CDR1 reads SGHDT; CDR2 reads YYEEEE. CDR3 size: 14 residues. The CDR3 sequence is CASSGGFSHYGYTF. CDR3 nucleotides: TGTGCCAGCAGCGGCGGATTCAGCCACTATGGCTACACCTTC.

The chain has TRBV5-1 and TRBJ1-1; no reliable D call. The germline V gene has CDR1 SGHRS and CDR2 YFSETQ. The CDR3 is made up of 14 amino acids. V lost 4 bases and J lost 2, with 12 bases in between. The CDR3 protein is CASSIGWTNTEAFF. DNA of the CDR3: TGCGCCAGCAGCATAGGGTGGACTAACACTGAAGCTTTCTTT. Supplemented by reference TRBV5-1 and TRBJ1-1, the full variable domain reads KAGVTQTPRYLIKTRGQQVTLSCSPISGHRSVSWYQQTPGQGLQFLFEYFSETQRNKGNFPGRFSGRQFSNSRSEMNVSTLELGDSALYLCASSIGWTNTEAFFGQGTRLTVV.

V gene TRBV12-3 or TRBV12-4 combines with J gene TRBJ2-1, with TRBD2 matching over 9 bases. The CDR3 is 15 amino acids. The junction had 11 bases not matched to a gene; V was cut back by 6 bases and J by 8 bases. CDR3 residues: CASSTTSGYSHEQFF. The CDR3, as DNA: TGTGCCAGCAGCACCACTAGCGGGTATAGCCATGAGCAGTTCTTC.

This clonotype was counted ten times or more. The chain couples TRBV5-1 to TRBJ1-1; D not certain. Germline loops: CDR1 SGHRS, CDR2 YFSETQ. The V end was cut by 2 bases, the J end by 0 bases, with 11 bases between. CDR3 length: 15 amino acids. CDR3 nucleotides: TGCGCCAGCAGCTTCGAGGAGGGTATGAACACTGAAGCTTTCTTT. Translating gives CASSFEEGMNTEAFF.

This clonotype was counted many times. V is TRBV20-1 and J is TRBJ1-2; 7 nucleotides align to TRBD1. Germline V gene data show CDR1 as DFQATT and CDR2 as SNEGSKA (reference sequence). The CDR3 loop spans 14 amino acids. With V trimmed by 0 bases and J by 8 bases, 9 bases remained unmatched. This CDR3 reads CSARDRQGVRGYTF. The CDR3 nucleotides are TGCAGTGCTAGAGATCGACAGGGCGTAAGGGGCTACACCTTC.

In its sample, this clonotype was seen a few times. The chain combines TRBV19 with TRBJ2-2, with a weak D call TRBD2 (7 bases). Germline CDR1 LNHDA, CDR2 SQIVND (reference sequence). The CDR3 runs to 18 residues. Trimming removed 7 bases from V and 3 bases from J, with 24 bases in between. The CDR3 loop reads CASTRGRGGGLDTGELFF. As DNA, the CDR3 is TGTGCCAGTACCAGGGGTCGAGGGGGAGGGCTGGACACCGGGGAGCTGTTTTTT.

In its sample, this clonotype was seen many times. The genes are TRBV28 and TRBJ2-7; D possibly corresponds to TRBD2 (6 bases). Trimming pared 2 bases from V and 1 base from J, leaving 15 bases between. This CDR3 contains 16 residues. Germline V gene lookup returns CDR1 MDHEN and CDR2 SYDVKM. The CDR3 reads CASSLASSGRSYEQYF. Here the CDR3 DNA reads TGTGCCAGCAGTTTAGCTAGTAGCGGAAGATCCTACGAGCAGTACTTC.

The chain couples TRBV20-1 to TRBJ2-7; D may be TRBD2 (6 bases). This CDR3 region has 14 residues. The germline V gene encodes CDR1 DFQATT and CDR2 SNEGSKA (reference sequence). V gave up 2 bases and J gave up 1 base, with 12 bases separating them. The CDR3 DNA is TGCAGTGCTAGATCTGGGGCGGGGTCCTACGAGCAGTACTTC. This translates into CSARSGAGSYEQYF.

This clonotype occurred a few times. The chain links TRBV4-2 to TRBJ2-2; TRBD1 matches at 9 bases. With 1 base clipped from V and 4 bases from J, the junction kept 1 base outside the gene matches. Germline V CDR1 and CDR2: LGHNA, YNFKEQ. The CDR3 extends over 15 amino acids. Here the CDR3 DNA reads TGTGCCAGCAGCCAAGGACAGGGGGGCACCGGGGAGCTGTTTTTT. Its translation: CASSQGQGGTGELFF.

This clonotype turned up a few times. The chain uses TRBV5-1 and TRBJ2-7, with TRBD2 matching over 8 bases. Germline values: CDR1 SGHRS, CDR2 YFSETQ. With 1 base clipped from V and 3 bases from J, the junction kept 12 bases outside the gene matches. CDR3 size: 17 residues. Here the CDR3 reads CASSLPNSSGSGYEQYF. CDR3 DNA: TGCGCCAGCAGCTTGCCCAACTCGAGCGGGAGTGGCTACGAGCAGTACTTC.

The J gene is TRBJ1-5, the V gene TRBV7-2; D is perhaps TRBD1 (5 bases). The length of the CDR3 is 16 residues. V gave up 2 bases and J gave up 1 base, with 12 bases separating them. The germline V gene has CDR1 SGHTA and CDR2 FQGNSA. CDR3 coding DNA: TGTGCCAGCAGCTTATACCGGGGGGGGAGCAATCAGCCCCAGCATTTT. It yields the protein CASSLYRGGSNQPQHF. The full variable domain, in which reference TRBV7-2 and TRBJ1-5 provide the parts outside the CDR3, is GAGVSQSPSNKVTEKGKDVELRCDPISGHTALYWYRQSLGQGLEFLIYFQGNSAPDKSGLPSDRFSAERTGGSVSTLTIQRTQQEDSAVYLCASSLYRGGSNQPQHFGDGTRLSIL.

This clonotype was detected ten times or more. V is TRBV28 and J is TRBJ2-2; TRBD1 agrees at 9 bases. Germline CDR1 and CDR2: MDHEN and SYDVKM. V gave up 6 bases and J gave up 5 bases; unmatched junction bases: 13. The CDR3 loop spans 17 amino acids. The CDR3 loop is CASSLTFTGGATGELFF. The CDR3 DNA sequence: TGTGCCAGCAGCCTAACTTTTACAGGGGGCGCGACCGGGGAGCTGTTTTTT.

The chain combines TRBV18 with TRBJ2-7; D is undetermined. The CDR3 sequence is 15 residues long. Germline V gene lookup returns CDR1 KGHSH and CDR2 LQKENI. Between the trimmed V and J ends, which lost 1 base and 0 bases, there was a span of 10 bases. CDR3 sequence (DNA): TGTGCCAGCTCACCACAGCCCGGTTCCTCCTACGAGCAGTACTTC. Translation gives CASSPQPGSSYEQYF.

This chain uses TRBV6-2 or TRBV6-3 with TRBJ1-5; D not certain. Trimming pared 0 bases from V and 7 bases from J, leaving 13 bases between. Germline V gene data show CDR1 as MNHEY and CDR2 as SVGEGT. The CDR3 sequence is 15 residues long. The CDR3 here is CASSYSGPVGQPQHF. CDR3 bases: TGTGCCAGCAGTTACTCAGGACCGGTAGGGCAGCCCCAGCATTTT.

This chain links TRBV5-5 with TRBJ2-2; D is ambiguous. The V gene lost 10 bases and the J gene lost 2 bases, with 21 bases spanning the gap. This CDR3 contains 16 residues. The germline gives CDR1 SGHKS, CDR2 YYEKEE (reference sequence). The chain's CDR3 is CAGTVGRAANTGELFF. DNA for the CDR3: TGTGCCGGCACCGTAGGAAGGGCTGCCAACACCGGGGAGCTGTTTTTT.

This chain links TRBV28 with TRBJ2-3; unclear D gene. V was shortened by 8 bases and J by 2 bases, with 14 bases between the two germline ends. The CDR3 contains 14 residues. Germline-derived CDR1 and CDR2 are MDHEN and SYDVKM. CDR3 DNA: TGTGCCAGCGGCCGGAACAGCTACACAGATACGCAGTATTTT. Translating gives CASGRNSYTDTQYF. The whole variable domain, remainder taken from reference TRBV28 and TRBJ2-3, is DVKVTQSSRYLVKRTGEKVFLECVQDMDHENMFWYRQDPGLGLRLIYFSYDVKMKEKGDIPEGYSVSREKKERFSLILESASTNQTSMYLCASGRNSYTDTQYFGPGTRLTVL.

This clonotype was recorded many times. V usage is TRBV11-3 and J usage is TRBJ2-5, with 9 bases fitting TRBD1. CDR3 length equals 15 residues. V was clipped by 7 bases and J by 0 bases; unmatched bases: 6. The V gene's germline CDR1 is SGHNT and CDR2 YENEEA. CDR3 sequence reads: CASTLRDRDQETQYF. The CDR3 nucleotides are TGTGCCAGCACCCTCCGGGACAGGGACCAAGAGACCCAGTACTTC.

DNA for the CDR3: TGTGCCAGCAGCTTAGTTTTTCCAGGGGGCGATGAGCAGTTCTTC. Translation gives CASSLVFPGGDEQFF. This chain connects TRBV7-2 to TRBJ2-1; 8 positions agree with TRBD1. The CDR3 loop spans 15 amino acids. V dropped 1 base and J dropped 8; count of bases not matched to a gene: 7. Per germline, CDR1 SGHTA and CDR2 FQGNSA.

This clonotype was detected a few times. The V gene is TRBV20-1, the J gene TRBJ1-2; tentatively, D is TRBD1 (6 bases). The germline V gene has CDR1 DFQATT and CDR2 SNEGSKA (reference sequence). V lost 2 bases and J 1 base, leaving 17 bases between the germline ends. The CDR3 has 16 amino acids. CDR3 residues: CSARRDTYAVNYGYTF. Here the CDR3 DNA reads TGCAGTGCTAGAAGGGACACCTACGCAGTTAACTATGGCTACACCTTC.

This clonotype was detected many times. This rearrangement joins TRBV12-3 or TRBV12-4 to TRBJ1-1; D perhaps matches TRBD1 (6 bases). There are 15 residues in the CDR3. Trimming took 8 bases from V and 3 from J, leaving 19 bases between them. CDR3 nucleotides: TGTGCCAGCGTTTTCACAGGGTCCCAGGACACTGAAGCTTTCTTT. Its protein is CASVFTGSQDTEAFF.